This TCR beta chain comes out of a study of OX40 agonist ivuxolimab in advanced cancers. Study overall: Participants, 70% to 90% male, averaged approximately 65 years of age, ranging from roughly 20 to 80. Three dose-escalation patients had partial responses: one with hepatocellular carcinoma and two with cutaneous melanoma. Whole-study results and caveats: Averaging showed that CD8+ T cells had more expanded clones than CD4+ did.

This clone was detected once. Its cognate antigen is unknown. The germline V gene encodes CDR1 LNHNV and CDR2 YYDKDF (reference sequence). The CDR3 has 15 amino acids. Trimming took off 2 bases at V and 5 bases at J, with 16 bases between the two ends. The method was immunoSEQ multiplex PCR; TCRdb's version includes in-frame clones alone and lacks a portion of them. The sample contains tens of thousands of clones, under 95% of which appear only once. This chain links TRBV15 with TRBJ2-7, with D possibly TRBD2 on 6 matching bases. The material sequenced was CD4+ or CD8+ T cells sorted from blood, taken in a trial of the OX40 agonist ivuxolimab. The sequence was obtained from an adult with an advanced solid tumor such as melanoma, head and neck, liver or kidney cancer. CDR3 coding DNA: TGTGCCACCAGCAGACGGGACTCAGGCCGGAACGAGCAGTACTTC. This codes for CATSRRDSGRNEQYF.